This is a list of T cell receptor beta chains from one sample in a study of blood T cell repertoires in COVID-19. Clones were read by immunoSEQ multiplex PCR, and TCRdb kept only the in-frame ones, dropping some. In the table there are about 120,000 clones, around three quarters of which are singletons. The source material was peripheral blood. The receptor source for this set is a man aged 35-49 years with active or convalescent COVID-19. The CDR3 runs from the conserved cysteine through the conserved F or W. The D gene is left open where the match is weak. Clone size is given for some rows only: seen once, a few or many times, or a class if the clone is expanded.

CDR3aa | CDR3nt | j_gene | d_gene | abundance | v_gene
CASSERQGNEQFF | TGCGCCAGCAGCGAAAGACAGGGGAATGAGCAGTTCTTC | TRBJ2-1 | TRBD1 | NA | TRBV5-1
CASSLGSRDSLYEQYF | TGCGCCAGCAGCTTGGGGTCCCGGGACAGCCTCTACGAGCAGTACTTC | TRBJ2-7 | TRBD1 | NA | TRBV5-1
CASSEMQGYGYTF | TGCGCCAGCAGCGAGATGCAGGGCTATGGCTACACCTTC | TRBJ1-2 | NA | NA | TRBV4-3
CASSLEAGIYNTEAFF | TGTGCCAGCAGCTTAGAGGCGGGGATTTACAACACTGAAGCTTTCTTT | TRBJ1-1 | NA | NA | TRBV7-6
CASSQDPGGPPDEQFF | TGTGCCAGCAGCCAAGACCCGGGAGGGCCGCCCGATGAGCAGTTCTTC | TRBJ2-1 | TRBD2 | NA | TRBV3-1/TRBV3-2
CASSPTGNTEAFF | TGTGCCAGCAGCCCGACAGGGAACACTGAAGCTTTCTTT | TRBJ1-1 | NA | NA | TRBV5-6
CASSQDRGNTEAFF | TGTGCCAGCAGCCAAGACAGGGGGAACACTGAAGCTTTCTTT | TRBJ1-1 | NA | NA | TRBV4-2
CASSRGDLGTQYF | TGTGCCAGCAGCAGGGGGGACCTAGGGACCCAGTACTTC | TRBJ2-5 | NA | NA | TRBV6-5
CASSQVAVRSSYEQYF | TGCGCCAGCAGCCAAGTGGCAGTGAGGAGCTCCTACGAGCAGTACTTC | TRBJ2-7 | NA | NA | TRBV4-3
CASSQGVAAISGNTIYF | TGCGCCAGCAGCCAAGGGGTAGCCGCCATCTCTGGAAACACCATATATTTT | TRBJ1-3 | NA | NA | TRBV4-1
CAAGPHLSYEQYF | TGTGCCGCGGGCCCCCACCTATCTTACGAGCAGTACTTC | TRBJ2-7 | NA | NA | TRBV6-5
CASSRGQGSSYEQYF | TGCGCCAGCAGCCGAGGACAGGGGAGCTCCTACGAGCAGTACTTC | TRBJ2-7 | TRBD1 | NA | TRBV4-3
CASKEGTGSGANVLTF | TGCGCCAGCAAGGAGGGGACAGGGTCTGGGGCCAACGTCCTGACTTTC | TRBJ2-6 | TRBD1 | NA | TRBV5-1
CASRPEVGRRETQYF | TGTGCCAGCAGGCCAGAGGTGGGTAGACGAGAGACCCAGTACTTC | TRBJ2-5 | NA | NA | TRBV25-1
CASSAGLNEKLFF | TGCGCCAGCAGCGCTGGCCTGAATGAAAAACTGTTTTTT | TRBJ1-4 | NA | NA | TRBV5-1
CSTKDREDTEAFF | TGCAGCACCAAGGACAGGGAGGACACTGAAGCTTTCTTT | TRBJ1-1 | TRBD1 | NA | TRBV29-1
CASSQEEVGRFINEQFF | TGCGCCAGCAGCCAAGAAGAAGTGGGCCGATTTATTAATGAGCAGTTCTTC | TRBJ2-1 | NA | NA | TRBV4-1
CASSVQTLNTEAFF | TGCGCCAGCAGTGTACAGACCTTGAACACTGAAGCTTTCTTT | TRBJ1-1 | NA | NA | TRBV5-1
CASSWGDQGARNYTF | TGTGCCAGCAGCTGGGGGGACCAGGGGGCTCGGAACTACACCTTC | TRBJ1-2 | TRBD1 | NA | TRBV5-8
CASSASPGTLRGAKNIQYF | TGTGCCAGTAGTGCATCACCCGGGACTTTAAGAGGGGCCAAAAACATTCAGTACTTC | TRBJ2-4 | NA | NA | TRBV19
CASSSTVSSYEQYF | TGTGCCAGCAGCTCGACAGTGAGCTCCTACGAGCAGTACTTC | TRBJ2-7 | NA | NA | TRBV11-3
CASSLGAGGDRETQYF | TGTGCCAGCAGCTTAGGGGCCGGGGGGGACCGTGAGACCCAGTACTTC | TRBJ2-5 | TRBD2 | NA | TRBV11-3
CASSPQNQLAGAYEQYF | TGTGCCAGCAGTCCCCAGAACCAACTAGCGGGGGCCTACGAGCAGTACTTC | TRBJ2-7 | TRBD2 | NA | TRBV27
CASTPGLAGGIWAETQYF | TGTGCCAGCACCCCTGGACTAGCGGGGGGGATTTGGGCGGAGACCCAGTACTTC | TRBJ2-5 | TRBD2 | once | TRBV28
CASSQEGLGGSFANEQFF | TGTGCCAGCAGCCAAGAGGGGCTAGGCGGGAGTTTCGCCAATGAGCAGTTCTTC | TRBJ2-1 | TRBD2 | NA | TRBV14
CASSQNGRAGETQYF | TGCGCCAGCAGCCAAAATGGGAGGGCCGGGGAGACCCAGTACTTC | TRBJ2-5 | TRBD2 | NA | TRBV4-1
CAWAREANYGYTF | TGTGCCTGGGCCAGGGAAGCTAACTATGGCTACACCTTC | TRBJ1-2 | NA | NA | TRBV30
CASSVSGGGNNEQFF | TGTGCCAGCAGCGTTTCCGGGGGGGGAAACAATGAGCAGTTCTTC | TRBJ2-1 | TRBD2 | once | TRBV7-3
CASSPDSSRETQYF | TGTGCCAGCAGTCCCGACTCGTCCCGAGAGACCCAGTACTTC | TRBJ2-5 | NA | NA | TRBV11-3
CASSPEPDYGGANVLTF | TGCGCCAGCAGCCCCGAGCCCGATTATGGTGGGGCCAACGTCCTGACTTTC | TRBJ2-6 | NA | NA | TRBV4-1
CASSLGGGLADYEQYF | TGTGCCAGCAGCTTAGGGGGTGGACTAGCAGATTACGAGCAGTACTTC | TRBJ2-7 | TRBD2 | NA | TRBV7-6
CASSAGVEGYTF | TGTGCCAGCTCGGCGGGGGTCGAAGGCTACACCTTC | TRBJ1-2 | NA | NA | TRBV7-9
CASSQGSGRGHEQYF | TGTGCCAGCAGCCAAGGGAGCGGGAGAGGGCACGAGCAGTACTTC | TRBJ2-7 | TRBD2 | NA | TRBV14
CASSQEGTGGEAFF | TGTGCCAGCAGCCAAGAAGGGACAGGGGGTGAAGCTTTCTTT | TRBJ1-1 | TRBD1 | NA | TRBV3-1/TRBV3-2
CASSLGQFYEQYF | TGTGCCAGCAGCTTAGGGCAGTTTTACGAGCAGTACTTC | TRBJ2-7 | NA | NA | TRBV7-9
CASGLDGQPYNEQFF | TGTGCTAGTGGGTTGGATGGACAGCCCTACAATGAGCAGTTCTTC | TRBJ2-1 | NA | NA | TRBV12-5
CASSQEGGYYGYTF | TGTGCCAGCAGCCAAGAAGGCGGGTACTATGGCTACACCTTC | TRBJ1-2 | NA | NA | TRBV3-1/TRBV3-2
CSGTTGSTEAFF | TGCAGCGGGACCACAGGGAGCACTGAAGCTTTCTTT | TRBJ1-1 | NA | many | TRBV29-1
CASSKGSGGSTGELFF | TGTGCCAGCAGCAAAGGGAGCGGGGGAAGCACCGGGGAGCTGTTTTTT | TRBJ2-2 | NA | NA | TRBV21-1
CASSSDSKGYEQYF | TGTGCCAGCAGCTCGGACAGTAAGGGCTACGAGCAGTACTTC | TRBJ2-7 | NA | once | TRBV13
CARGRGNYGYTF | TGTGCCAGGGGCAGGGGGAACTATGGCTACACCTTC | TRBJ1-2 | TRBD1 | NA | TRBV7-4
CASSLPGANSYEQYF | TGTGCCAGCAGCTTGCCGGGAGCGAATTCCTACGAGCAGTACTTC | TRBJ2-7 | NA | once | TRBV5-4
CAWSYRVTPNTGELFF | TGTGCCTGGAGTTACAGGGTTACCCCGAACACCGGGGAGCTGTTTTTT | TRBJ2-2 | NA | once | TRBV30
CASSDQGNSPLHF | TGTGCCAGCAGTGACCAGGGAAATTCACCCCTCCACTTT | TRBJ1-6 | NA | NA | TRBV6-4
CATSRDRVDGYTF | TGTGCCACTAGCCGGGACAGGGTAGACGGCTACACCTTC | TRBJ1-2 | TRBD1 | once | TRBV24-1